This T cell receptor beta chain was obtained from a study of blood T cell repertoires in COVID-19. Original processing notes: The authors estimated nucleated cell counts from reference gene primer amplification. Produced via immunoSEQ multiplex PCR; TCRdb's table is partial and in-frame only. V and J calls and clone size are copied from that table; D and trimming were computed from the DNA. The sample consists of around 250,000 clones, 86% of them appearing once. The TCR originated in a man aged 40-50 years with active or convalescent COVID-19. Sequenced material: peripheral blood.

The CDR3 here is CASSFPGTGLAEAFF. The CDR3 coding sequence is TGTGCCAGCAGCTTTCCCGGGACAGGGTTGGCTGAAGCTTTCTTT. The rearrangement joins TRBV11-2 to TRBJ1-1, with 9 bases matching TRBD1. CDR3 size: 15 residues. Germline CDR1 reads SGHAT; CDR2 reads FQNNGV. With 3 bases clipped from V and 6 bases from J, the junction kept 8 bases outside the gene matches.